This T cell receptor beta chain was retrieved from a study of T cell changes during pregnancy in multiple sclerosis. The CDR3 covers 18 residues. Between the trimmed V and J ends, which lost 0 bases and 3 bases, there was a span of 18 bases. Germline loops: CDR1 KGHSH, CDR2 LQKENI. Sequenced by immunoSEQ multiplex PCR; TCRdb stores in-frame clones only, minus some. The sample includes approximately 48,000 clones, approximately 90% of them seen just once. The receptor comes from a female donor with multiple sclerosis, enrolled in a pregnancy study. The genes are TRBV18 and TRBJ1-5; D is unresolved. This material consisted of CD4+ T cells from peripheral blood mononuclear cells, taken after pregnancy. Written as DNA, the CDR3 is TGTGCCAGCTCACCACCAGGAATGTCCGGAGGGCCCAATCAGCCCCAGCATTTT. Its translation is CASSPPGMSGGPNQPQHF. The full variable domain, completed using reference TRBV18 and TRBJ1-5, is NAGVMQNPRHLVRRRGQEARLRCSPMKGHSHVYWYRQLPEEGLKFMVYLQKENIIDESGMPKERFSAEFPKEGPSILRIQQVVRGDSAAYFCASSPPGMSGGPNQPQHFGDGTRLSIL.